Shown below are 29 T cell receptor beta chains from a single sample sequenced in a study of cytomegalovirus exposure and HLA in healthy donors. The primer mix had 60 Vbeta and 13 Jbeta primers. Assay used: immunoSEQ multiplex PCR; TCRdb lists only in-frame clones, some missing. The repertoire includes about 62,000 clones, approximately 80% of them detected once, and just under 3% sits in the top ten. Sequenced: PBMCs. These receptors came from a woman aged 25 to 39 in good health and CMV-seronegative.

The V and J genes are TRBV7-2 and TRBJ2-1; 11 bases are a match to TRBD2. The CDR3 is made up of 15 amino acids. Germline CDR1 SGHTA, CDR2 FQGNSA. With 1 base clipped from V and 7 bases from J, the junction kept 3 bases outside the gene matches. CDR3 DNA: TGTGCCAGCAGCTTAGTACTAGCGGGGGTGAATGAGCAGTTCTTC. Protein sequence: CASSLVLAGVNEQFF.

The chain carries TRBV10-3 and TRBJ2-7, with D perhaps TRBD1 (5 bases). Trimming pared 7 bases from V and 2 bases from J, leaving 18 bases between. Per the germline V gene, CDR1 is ENHRY and CDR2 is SYGVKD. This CDR3 is 15 amino acids long. DNA of the CDR3: TGTGCCATCAAGCAAGGGGCAGGCGGTACCTACGAGCAGTACTTC. Translation gives CAIKQGAGGTYEQYF.

This clone has only one observation. The chain is built from TRBV7-9 and TRBJ2-1; D remains unclear. The germline gives CDR1 SEHNR, CDR2 FQNEAQ (reference sequence). The CDR3 runs to 16 residues. The V and J ends lost 5 bases and 0 bases respectively, with 14 bases between them. This CDR3 reads CASSPSFGSSYNEQFF. As DNA, the CDR3 is TGTGCCAGCAGCCCCTCTTTCGGTAGCTCCTACAATGAGCAGTTCTTC.

The V call is TRBV7-2, the J call TRBJ2-6; 14 positions match TRBD2. CDR1 is SGHTA and CDR2 is FQGNSA in the germline V gene. The junction had 8 bases not matched to a gene; V was cut back by 4 bases and J by 3 bases. The CDR3 covers 19 residues. DNA of the CDR3: TGTGCCAGCAGCTATGGGCCGGGACTAGCGGGGGTTGGGGCCAACGTCCTGACTTTC. Its translation: CASSYGPGLAGVGANVLTF.

This clone is a singleton in its sample. The chain combines TRBV4-2 with TRBJ2-7; 7 bases line up with TRBD1. V trimming: 0 bases; J trimming: 0 bases; junction bases outside the gene matches: 2. Looked up from germline, CDR1 is LGHNA and CDR2 is YNFKEQ. The CDR3 extends over 15 amino acids. The CDR3 here is CASSQESGGSYEQYF. In DNA, the CDR3 is TGTGCCAGCAGCCAAGAATCAGGGGGCTCCTACGAGCAGTACTTC.

This clone appeared a few times. The chain is built from TRBV23-1 and TRBJ2-7, with a weak D call TRBD2 (5 bases). TRBV23-1 is an ORF, and what it does is uncertain. CDR3 length: 16 amino acids. Trimming pared 3 bases from V and 0 bases from J, leaving 15 bases between. The CDR3 DNA reads as TGCGCCAGCAGTCACCCTACTAGAAATCGCTCCTACGAGCAGTACTTC. Translating it yields CASSHPTRNRSYEQYF.

This sequence joins TRBV10-3 and TRBJ1-2; D gene ambiguous. The germline V gene has CDR1 ENHRY and CDR2 SYGVKD. Trimming pared 0 bases from V and 5 bases from J, leaving 16 bases between. The CDR3 length is 16 residues. The CDR3: CAISESPSRRLYGYTF. As DNA, the CDR3 is TGTGCCATCAGTGAGTCCCCCTCCCGCAGGCTGTATGGCTACACCTTC.

The V and J genes are TRBV30 and TRBJ2-3; no reliable D call. From germline, CDR1 is GTSNPN and CDR2 SVGIG (reference sequence). The CDR3 runs to 13 residues. The ends were cut back, 4 bases at V and 3 bases at J, with 11 bases in the middle. DNA for the CDR3: TGTGCCTGGATCCCGGTAGAAACAGATACGCAGTATTTT. Its translation is CAWIPVETDTQYF.

The CDR3 reads CASSEYGTSVASTDTQYF. DNA for the CDR3: TGCGCCAGCAGTGAGTATGGGACTAGCGTCGCTAGCACAGATACGCAGTATTTT. The gene calls are TRBV10-2 and TRBJ2-3; 10 nucleotides align to TRBD2. Per germline, CDR1 WSHSY and CDR2 SAAADI. The CDR3 totals 18 residues. J lost 0 bases, V lost 1 base, and 7 bases had no gene match.

The chain joins TRBV7-2 to TRBJ1-2; tentative D call: TRBD1 (6 bases). This CDR3 contains 13 residues. Germline V gene lookup returns CDR1 SGHTA and CDR2 FQGNSA. The V gene lost 5 bases and the J gene lost 2 bases, with 9 bases spanning the gap. The CDR3: CASSGQLNYGYTF. For the CDR3, the DNA is TGTGCCAGCAGCGGACAGTTGAACTATGGCTACACCTTC.

The V and J genes are TRBV11-3 and TRBJ2-5, with TRBD1 matching 9 bases. The better agreement between TRBJ2-7 and the DNA end casts doubt on the J call. The CDR3 runs to 13 residues. Germline CDR1 and CDR2: SGHNT and YENEEA. The chain's CDR3 is CASQGQGPYEQYF. CDR3 coding DNA: TGTGCCAGCCAGGGACAGGGACCCTACGAGCAGTACTTC.

V gene TRBV4-3 combines with J gene TRBJ1-5, with TRBD1 identical over 7 bases. Germline V gene sequence: CDR1 LGHNA, CDR2 YSLEER. The CDR3 is made up of 15 amino acids. J was trimmed by 4 bases and V by 4 bases; bases with no gene match: 7. The CDR3 is CASSRSGQPNQPQHF. The CDR3, as DNA: TGCGCCAGCAGCCGATCGGGACAGCCTAATCAGCCCCAGCATTTT.

The chain uses TRBV4-3 and TRBJ2-3; D might be TRBD2 (6 bases). The CDR3 has 17 amino acids. Germline V CDR1 and CDR2: LGHNA, YSLEER. V gave up 1 base and J gave up 2 bases, with 16 bases separating them. The CDR3 loop is CASSQGTRRGFTDTQYF. The CDR3 coding sequence is TGCGCCAGCAGCCAAGGCACTAGACGGGGGTTCACAGATACGCAGTATTTT.

This sequence joins TRBV6-1 and TRBJ1-5; 9 bases line up with TRBD1. This CDR3 is 14 amino acids long. After removal of 4 bases from V and 10 bases from J, the junction contained 8 bases not matched to a gene. CDR1 and CDR2 from the germline V gene are MNHNS and SASEGT. The CDR3 DNA follows: TGTGCCAGCAGTGGAGGGACAGGGTATTTTCCCCAGCATTTT. Residues: CASSGGTGYFPQHF.

The chain carries TRBV6-1 and TRBJ1-1; possible D gene TRBD1, 6 bases. Per germline, CDR1 MNHNS and CDR2 SASEGT. V was cut by 3 bases and J by 1 base, with 9 bases left in between. The CDR3 runs to 14 residues. The CDR3 region is CASSDRGENTEAFF. The CDR3 DNA sequence: TGTGCCAGCAGTGACAGGGGCGAGAACACTGAAGCTTTCTTT.

The J gene is TRBJ2-2, the V gene TRBV6-5; D uncertain. This CDR3 has 15 amino acids. V was cut by 2 bases and J by 3 bases, with 10 bases left in between. The germline gives CDR1 MNHEY, CDR2 SVGAGI. The CDR3 coding sequence is TGTGCCAGCAGTTACCACCATGAGGACACCGGGGAGCTGTTTTTT. This encodes CASSYHHEDTGELFF.

V usage is TRBV7-2 and J usage is TRBJ1-3; D is perhaps TRBD1 (5 bases). Germline V CDR1 and CDR2: SGHTA, FQGNSA. V was clipped by 6 bases and J by 0 bases, with 15 bases between them. CDR3 length: 16 residues. CDR3 sequence reads: CASSWRDGTSGNTIYF. The CDR3 DNA reads as TGTGCCAGCAGTTGGAGGGACGGCACCTCTGGAAACACCATATATTTT. Supplemented by reference TRBV7-2 and TRBJ1-3, the full variable domain reads GAGVSQSPSNKVTEKGKDVELRCDPISGHTALYWYRQSLGQGLEFLIYFQGNSAPDKSGLPSDRFSAERTGGSVSTLTIQRTQQEDSAVYLCASSWRDGTSGNTIYFGEGSWLTVV.

The V gene is TRBV2, the J gene TRBJ2-1, with TRBD1 as a possible D gene (6 bases). The CDR3 runs to 14 residues. V was pared by 7 bases and J by 4 bases, with 14 bases between. The germline V gene has CDR1 SNHLY and CDR2 FYNNEI. CDR3 region: CASTLQGRYNEQFF. The DNA of the CDR3 is TGTGCCAGCACTCTGCAGGGGCGATACAATGAGCAGTTCTTC.

The chain recombines TRBV18 with TRBJ2-5, with D perhaps TRBD1 (6 bases). Germline CDR1 reads KGHSH; CDR2 reads LQKENI. Trimming removed 3 bases at V and 6 bases at J, with 14 bases between. The CDR3 is made up of 14 amino acids. CDR3: CASSPGERGKTQYF. CDR3 bases: TGTGCCAGCTCACCGGGGGAAAGGGGGAAGACCCAGTACTTC.

The chain combines TRBV6-5 with TRBJ2-7; a possible D gene is TRBD1 (5 bases). V was trimmed by 6 bases and J by 9 bases, leaving 24 bases between them. In germline, CDR1 is MNHEY, CDR2 SVGAGI. The CDR3 is 15 residues long. CDR3 DNA: TGTGCCAGCAGCCCAGACAGATATTATGCTATAGTGCAGTACTTC. This sequence encodes CASSPDRYYAIVQYF.

The rearrangement uses TRBV6-4 and TRBJ1-2; TRBD1 might be the D (6 bases). The CDR3 is 13 amino acids. Per the germline V gene, CDR1 is MRHNA and CDR2 is SNTAGT. Between the trimmed V and J ends, which lost 6 bases and 8 bases, there was a span of 16 bases. The CDR3 protein is CASSPGPTGGYTF. DNA of the CDR3: TGTGCCAGCAGCCCTGGACCTACAGGGGGCTACACCTTC.

This clone was observed a few times. This rearrangement joins TRBV7-2 to TRBJ1-6; D is unresolved. This CDR3 region has 17 residues. Trimming shortened V by 5 bases and J by 0 bases, and 14 bases separated the two germline ends. Germline lookup yields CDR1 SGHTA and CDR2 FQGNSA. The CDR3, as DNA: TGTGCCAGCAGCAGTGAGAGGGCTAGCTCCTATAATTCACCCCTCCACTTT. Protein: CASSSERASSYNSPLHF.

The V gene is TRBV4-1, the J gene TRBJ1-5; 9 bases are a match to TRBD1. V shed 0 bases and J 1 base; nucleotides not matched to a gene: 1. The CDR3 runs 16 residues. Germline CDR1 and CDR2: MGHRA and YSYEKL. The CDR3 region is CASSQDGTGSNQPQHF. The DNA for the CDR3 is TGCGCCAGCAGCCAAGACGGGACAGGGAGCAATCAGCCCCAGCATTTT.

The chain is built from TRBV28 and TRBJ1-2, with 10 bases lining up with TRBD1. V shed 5 bases and J 2 bases; nucleotides not matched to a gene: 11. CDR1 is MDHEN, CDR2 SYDVKM, per germline. This CDR3 has 17 amino acids. CDR3 region: CASSPWTGTGVNYGYTF. CDR3 coding DNA: TGTGCCAGCAGTCCCTGGACCGGGACAGGGGTAAACTATGGCTACACCTTC.

The genes are TRBV7-9 and TRBJ2-5, with 14 bases matching TRBD2. The germline V gene encodes CDR1 SEHNR and CDR2 FQNEAQ (reference sequence). The CDR3 runs 16 residues. Trimming cost V 1 base and J 6 bases; bases outside gene matches: 4. CDR3 in DNA: TGTGCCAGCAGCTTAGTGACTAGCGGGGGGGTAAAGACCCAGTACTTC. Protein sequence: CASSLVTSGGVKTQYF.

This chain connects TRBV7-8 to TRBJ2-3; 9 bases line up with TRBD1. V dropped 2 bases and J dropped 3; count of bases not matched to a gene: 12. This CDR3 spans 18 amino acids. CDR1 SGHVS and CDR2 FQNEAQ come from the germline V gene. The DNA for the CDR3 is TGTGCCAGCAGCTTACGGGGGGCCGACAGGGGGTGGACAGATACGCAGTATTTT. The encoded protein is CASSLRGADRGWTDTQYF. Full variable domain (rest looked up from reference TRBV7-8 and TRBJ2-3): GAGVSQSPRYKVAKRGQDVALRCDPISGHVSLFWYQQALGQGPEFLTYFQNEAQLDKSGLPSDRFFAERPEGSVSTLKIQRTQQEDSAVYLCASSLRGADRGWTDTQYFGPGTRLTVL.

This clone has only a few counts. The chain joins TRBV5-1 to TRBJ2-3, with a tentative D call TRBD2 (5 bases). Germline V CDR1 and CDR2: SGHRS, YFSETQ. Trimming left V 0 bases short and J 3 bases short, with 11 bases between. The CDR3 is 15 residues long. The CDR3 reads CASSLGAAGTDTQYF. For the CDR3, the DNA is TGCGCCAGCAGCTTGGGAGCGGCCGGAACAGATACGCAGTATTTT.

The chain carries TRBV21-1 and TRBJ1-1. TRBV21-1 is labeled a pseudogene. The CDR3 extends over 13 amino acids. This chain's CDR3 is CASSEEVNTEAFF. In DNA form, the CDR3 reads TGTGCCAGCAGCGAGGAGGTGAACACTGAAGCTTTCTTT.

The gene calls are TRBV5-1 and TRBJ2-7; the D gene is possibly TRBD1 (6 bases). CDR1 is SGHRS, CDR2 YFSETQ, per germline. The CDR3 is 14 residues long. V was clipped by 3 bases and J by 5 bases, with 15 bases between them. CDR3 DNA sequence: TGCGCCAGCAGCTGGCTGCTACAGGGTGACGAGCAGTACTTC. Protein sequence: CASSWLLQGDEQYF.